What follows are 18 T cell receptor beta chains derived from one specimen sequenced in a study of blood T cell repertoires in COVID-19. Clones were sequenced by immunoSEQ multiplex PCR, and TCRdb holds only the in-frame ones, with some missing. The sample lists about 130,000 clones, roughly 85% occurring once. The sample taken for sequencing was peripheral blood. The origin of the receptors is a human donor in a cohort sampled during active COVID-19.

This chain uses TRBV9 with TRBJ1-6; 7 bases fit TRBD1. CDR1 SGDLS and CDR2 YYNGEE come from the germline V gene. With V trimmed by 3 bases and J by 6 bases, 3 bases remained unmatched. This CDR3 spans 14 amino acids. The DNA of the CDR3 is TGTGCCAGCAGCGAGGGGGCCATTAATTCACCCCTCCACTTT. Its protein is CASSEGAINSPLHF.

The genes are TRBV28 and TRBJ2-3; maybe TRBD2 (6 bases). The CDR3 has 12 amino acids. Deletions cut 9 bases from V and 4 bases from J, with 11 bases between. CDR1 MDHEN and CDR2 SYDVKM come from the germline V gene. The CDR3 sequence: CASLRDSDTQYF. The CDR3 nucleotides are TGTGCCAGTTTACGGGACTCAGATACGCAGTATTTT. Drawing the rest from reference TRBV28 and TRBJ2-3, the complete variable domain is DVKVTQSSRYLVKRTGEKVFLECVQDMDHENMFWYRQDPGLGLRLIYFSYDVKMKEKGDIPEGYSVSREKKERFSLILESASTNQTSMYLCASLRDSDTQYFGPGTRLTVL.

V usage is TRBV3-1 (or the pseudogene TRBV3-2) and J usage is TRBJ2-7; a weak D match, TRBD1 (5 bases). Trimming removed 3 bases from V and 4 bases from J, with 13 bases in between. Germline V gene sequence: CDR1 LGHDT, CDR2 YNNKEL (reference sequence). This CDR3 comprises 14 residues. The CDR3 nucleotides read TGTGCCAGCAGCCATCGGGCAGGGAATTACGAGCAGTACTTC. As protein: CASSHRAGNYEQYF.

V and J are TRBV20-1 and TRBJ2-7; D might be TRBD2 (6 bases). This CDR3 has 11 residues. Germline CDR1 DFQATT, CDR2 SNEGSKA (reference sequence). Trimming pared 6 bases from V and 3 bases from J, leaving 9 bases between. The CDR3 region is CSATGLYEQYF. DNA for the CDR3: TGCAGTGCAACGGGACTCTACGAGCAGTACTTC.

This chain connects TRBV18 to TRBJ1-5, with 10 nucleotides matching TRBD1. The germline V gene encodes CDR1 KGHSH and CDR2 LQKENI. After removal of 3 bases from V and 5 bases from J, the junction contained 1 base not matched to a gene. The CDR3 length is 14 residues. CDR3 region: CASSPGTGDQPQHF. The DNA for the CDR3 is TGTGCCAGCTCACCCGGGACAGGGGATCAGCCCCAGCATTTT. Full variable domain (remainder filled in from reference TRBV18 and TRBJ1-5): NAGVMQNPRHLVRRRGQEARLRCSPMKGHSHVYWYRQLPEEGLKFMVYLQKENIIDESGMPKERFSAEFPKEGPSILRIQQVVRGDSAAYFCASSPGTGDQPQHFGDGTRLSIL.

In its sample, this clone was seen once. J is TRBJ2-1 and V is TRBV5-1; 7 nucleotides agree with TRBD2. CDR3 length: 13 amino acids. Germline CDR1 reads SGHRS; CDR2 reads YFSETQ. J lost 8 bases, V lost 4 bases, and 6 bases had no gene match. The CDR3 DNA reads TGCGCCAGCAGCCTGGCTCTAGCGGATGAGCAGTTCTTC. This sequence encodes CASSLALADEQFF.

The chain recombines TRBV30 with TRBJ2-7, with D possibly being TRBD1 (6 bases). CDR1 is GTSNPN and CDR2 is SVGIG in the germline V gene (reference sequence). The CDR3 extends over 13 amino acids. The V end lost 2 bases, the J end lost 6 bases, and 14 bases lay between the germline ends. The CDR3 reads CAWSTGQGREQYF. CDR3 nucleotide sequence: TGTGCCTGGAGTACCGGTCAGGGGCGCGAGCAGTACTTC.

This clone was detected only a few times. This chain joins TRBV25-1 and TRBJ2-2, with TRBD2 identical over 12 bases. The germline gives CDR1 MGHDK, CDR2 SYGVNS. V was pared by 11 bases and J by 5 bases, with 6 bases of the junction left unmatched. The CDR3 covers 14 residues. CDR3 coding DNA: TGTGCCGCCCGCGGGACTAGCGGGACCGGGGAGCTGTTTTTT. Residues: CAARGTSGTGELFF. Full variable domain (remainder filled in from reference TRBV25-1 and TRBJ2-2): EADIYQTPRYLVIGTGKKITLECSQTMGHDKMYWYQQDPGMELHLIHYSYGVNSTEKGDLSSESTVSRIRTEHFPLTLESARPSHTSQYLCAARGTSGTGELFFGEGSRLTVL.

V and J are TRBV19 and TRBJ2-1; 13 bases align to TRBD2. The germline V gene encodes CDR1 LNHDA and CDR2 SQIVND (reference sequence). The CDR3 is 14 amino acids. The V segment lost 7 bases and the J segment 11 bases; nucleotides outside the gene matches: 8. The CDR3: CASISGLAGSQQFF. The CDR3 DNA is TGTGCCAGTATTTCGGGACTAGCGGGAAGCCAGCAGTTCTTC.

The chain combines TRBV7-2 with TRBJ1-2; 7 bases are shared with TRBD1. From germline, CDR1 is SGHTA and CDR2 FQGNSA. This CDR3 is 15 amino acids long. The junction had 7 bases not matched to a gene; V was cut back by 3 bases and J by 3 bases. CDR3 DNA: TGTGCCAGCAGCTTCCAGACAGGGCTCCACTATGGCTACACCTTC. The encoded protein is CASSFQTGLHYGYTF.

This clone was recorded a few times. This chain connects TRBV5-4 to TRBJ2-7, with D tentatively TRBD2 (5 bases). V was clipped by 0 bases and J by 6 bases, with 10 bases between them. This CDR3 is built from 13 residues. Germline assignment: CDR1 SGHNT and CDR2 YYREEE (reference sequence). The CDR3 DNA is TGTGCCAGCAGCTTGGAACCGGCGGGCGAGCAGTACGTC. The encoded protein is CASSLEPAGEQYV.

The genes are TRBV5-1 and TRBJ1-2; 7 nucleotides match TRBD1. The trim removed 2 bases at V and 8 bases at J, leaving 9 bases unmatched. This CDR3 is 14 amino acids long. CDR1 is SGHRS and CDR2 is YFSETQ in the germline V gene. In nucleotides, the CDR3 is TGCGCCAGCAGCTTTCGACAGGGCGGTCAGGGCTACACCTTC. Translation: CASSFRQGGQGYTF.

The chain has TRBV10-2 and TRBJ2-1; 7 positions match TRBD2. The V gene end was trimmed by 6 bases and the J gene end by 4 bases; junction bases not matched to a gene: 15. Germline V gene lookup returns CDR1 WSHSY and CDR2 SAAADI. The CDR3 has 17 amino acids. In DNA, the CDR3 is TGCGCCAGCAGCGATACAGGACTAGGGAGCGATTACAATGAGCAGTTCTTC. It translates to CASSDTGLGSDYNEQFF.

V usage is TRBV4-3 and J usage is TRBJ2-3; D perhaps matches TRBD1 (5 bases). The CDR3 is 16 amino acids. Trimming shortened V by 0 bases and J by 8 bases, and 18 bases separated the two germline ends. Germline CDR1 LGHNA, CDR2 YSLEER. The CDR3 DNA reads as TGCGCCAGCAGCCAAGATCTACCAGGGCCTAGGGTTACGCAGTATTTT. It specifies CASSQDLPGPRVTQYF.

This chain joins TRBV11-2 and TRBJ1-2; D call uncertain. V was shortened by 8 bases and J by 2 bases, with 12 bases between the two germline ends. The germline V gene has CDR1 SGHAT and CDR2 FQNNGV. This CDR3 is 13 amino acids long. This CDR3 reads CASRRGFNYGYTF. CDR3 sequence (DNA): TGTGCCAGCCGCCGGGGATTCAACTATGGCTACACCTTC.

The J gene is TRBJ1-6, the V gene TRBV7-9; tentative D call: TRBD1 (6 bases). With 5 bases removed from V and 0 bases from J, the gap between germline ends came to 11 bases. The germline V gene encodes CDR1 SEHNR and CDR2 FQNEAQ (reference sequence). The CDR3 runs 16 residues. The CDR3 spells CASSLQGSSYNSPLHF. The CDR3 coding sequence is TGTGCCAGCAGCCTTCAGGGGAGCTCCTATAATTCACCCCTCCACTTT. The variable domain in full, completed from reference TRBV7-9 and TRBJ1-6, reads DTGVSQNPRHKITKRGQNVTFRCDPISEHNRLYWYRQTLGQGPEFLTYFQNEAQLEKSRLLSDRFSAERPKGSFSTLEIQRTEQGDSAMYLCASSLQGSSYNSPLHFGNGTRLTVT.

The gene calls are TRBV4-1 and TRBJ1-2, with a tentative D call TRBD1 (5 bases). The CDR3 has 16 residues. CDR1 MGHRA and CDR2 YSYEKL come from the germline V gene. V was shortened by 4 bases and J by 4 bases, with 19 bases between the two germline ends. For the CDR3, the DNA is TGCGCCAGCAGCCTAGGCTCCGTAGGGGTACCCTATGGCTACACCTTC. It codes for CASSLGSVGVPYGYTF.

The V gene is TRBV5-1, the J gene TRBJ2-7, with D perhaps TRBD2 (5 bases). The ends were cut back, 4 bases at V and 0 bases at J, with 11 bases in the middle. The CDR3 runs 14 residues. Germline V gives CDR1 SGHRS, CDR2 YFSETQ. The CDR3 region is CASSPTGSSYEQYV. In DNA form, the CDR3 reads TGCGCCAGCAGCCCGACGGGATCCTCCTACGAGCAGTACGTC.